These T cell receptor beta chains were read from a single sample in a study of regulatory T cells in long-lasting Graves disease. TCRdb fed the multiplex PCR reads into MiXCR, producing one record per CDR3 protein. The sample lists 350,000 to 500,000 distinct CDR3 sequences, 12% to 15% occurring once. These data also featured in a second study, about T cells in Graves' hyperthyroidism and ophthalmopathy.

The material sequenced was peripheral blood mononuclear cells (PBMCs), taken at new diagnosis, from a patient treated with antithyroid drugs. The origin of the receptors is a woman between 50 and 59 years old with Graves disease. Both conserved end residues are part of each CDR3. D genes are given only for firm matches.

d_gene	len	v_gene	j_gene	CDR3aa
NA	13	TRBV6-2/TRBV6-3	TRBJ2-1	CASSDLGGNEQFF
TRBD2	14	TRBV20-1	TRBJ2-7	CSALSGGHQYEQYF
NA	13	TRBV28	TRBJ2-2	CASSTRGTGELFF
TRBD2	14	TRBV5-1	TRBJ2-3	CASSFTSGADTQYF
TRBD1	15	TRBV28	TRBJ1-3	CASSSGGLGGNTIYF
NA	13	TRBV6-1	TRBJ2-3	CASRTASTDTQYF
NA	15	TRBV25-1	TRBJ1-5	CASSEGSFGNQPQHF
TRBD1	15	TRBV6-2/TRBV6-3	TRBJ2-5	CASRPRTGPQETQYF
NA	14	TRBV6-1	TRBJ1-3	CAIAIGASGNTIYF
NA	14	TRBV29-1	TRBJ2-6	CSVGSTSGANVLTF
NA	15	TRBV7-3	TRBJ1-1	CASSSRDGEGTEAFF
NA	15	TRBV18	TRBJ2-2	CASSPNSPNTGELFF
NA	18	TRBV12-3/TRBV12-4	TRBJ1-2	CASSSYPLQVAANYGYTF
NA	14	TRBV6-2/TRBV6-3	TRBJ1-2	CASSAGDPPYGYTF
NA	15	TRBV3-1	TRBJ1-5	CASSQDGRAWGPQHF
NA	16	TRBV5-1	TRBJ2-4	CASSLDPGSGKNIQYF
NA	14	TRBV11-1	TRBJ2-7	CASSSSGLKWEQYF
NA	16	TRBV4-1	TRBJ2-5	CASSQDFASRGETQYF
NA	15	TRBV5-1	TRBJ2-1	CASSLSLEVYNEQFF
TRBD1	20	TRBV7-9	TRBJ2-7	CASSLGLGQGARINRYEQYF
NA	12	TRBV11-2	TRBJ1-4	CASSLVAEKLFF
NA	15	TRBV28	TRBJ2-3	CASSLMRRGTDTQYF
NA	14	TRBV6-1	TRBJ1-1	CASRQGLANTEAFF
NA	14	TRBV3-1	TRBJ2-4	CASSQDVALNIQYF
TRBD1	14	TRBV28	TRBJ2-2	CASVGQANTGELFF
NA	16	TRBV5-8	TRBJ1-1	CASKPVGGGQNTEAFF
NA	15	TRBV28	TRBJ2-7	CASSLSVQGAYEQYF
NA	15	TRBV28	TRBJ2-1	CASSLTRRSYNEQFF
TRBD1	15	TRBV24-1	TRBJ1-1	CATSDTGAMNTEAFF
NA	11	TRBV28	TRBJ1-2	CASSAGFGYTF
NA	13	TRBV2	TRBJ2-3	CASSWSATDTQYF
TRBD1	15	TRBV2	TRBJ2-5	CARADRGREDETQYF
NA	13	TRBV3-1	TRBJ2-1	CASSPLLGNEQFF
NA	15	TRBV12-3/TRBV12-4	TRBJ2-7	CASSPGTRRIDEQYF
NA	15	TRBV28	TRBJ2-2	CASTPSGWNTGELLF
NA	16	TRBV29-1	TRBJ2-1	CSVTRGGTSSYNEQFF
NA	13	TRBV15	TRBJ1-5	CATSREGAKPQHF
TRBD2	14	TRBV30	TRBJ2-1	CAWSVLAEDNEQFF
NA	12	TRBV29-1	TRBJ2-1	CRKRSFGNEQFF
NA	16	TRBV6-1	TRBJ2-6	CASTAGQSSGANVLTF
TRBD1	15	TRBV10-3	TRBJ1-2	CAISDRQGAIYGYTF
NA	14	TRBV27	TRBJ1-3	CASSLFPGGNTIYF
TRBD2	18	TRBV2	TRBJ2-5	CASRAGLAGGFGQETQYF
TRBD1	15	TRBV19	TRBJ1-2	CASSIAGDRNYGYTF
TRBD2	18	TRBV7-2	TRBJ2-1	CASSLYASGGSSYNEQFF
TRBD2	18	TRBV27	TRBJ2-7	CASSAEPPAGPLSYEQYF
TRBD1	15	TRBV7-2	TRBJ2-7	CASSLDRANSYEQYF
NA	17	TRBV7-9	TRBJ1-3	CASSRGTSLSWRNTIYF
TRBD1	17	TRBV29-1	TRBJ1-1	CSVEGDSPGGQNTEAFF
TRBD2	15	TRBV9	TRBJ2-7	CASSGIAGGPHEQYF
NA	17	TRBV20-1	TRBJ2-7	CSASIWGASGPSREQYF